The 10 T cell receptor beta chains given below trace back to one sample, sequenced in a study of Tregs in tolerant kidney transplant recipients. Sequenced by immunoSEQ multiplex PCR; TCRdb stores in-frame clones only, minus some. Counted here are about 21,000 clones, more than 65% occurring once; the ten biggest clones make up roughly 24%. The nonmyeloablative bone marrow transplants came from related graft donors, with transient mixed chimerism. The material sequenced was CD8+ T cells from blood (PBMCs), taken 6 months after the transplant. These receptors came from a human patient who received a combined kidney and bone marrow transplant. T cells may partly derive from the graft donor.

This clone was seen more than once but under ten times. The V gene is TRBV6-1, the J gene TRBJ1-3; TRBD1 aligns across 7 bases. CDR3 length equals 17 residues. The V gene end was trimmed by 4 bases and the J gene end by 0 bases; junction bases not matched to a gene: 9. Germline CDR1 and CDR2: MNHNS and SASEGT. CDR3 sequence: CASSVITGDSSGNTIYF. The DNA of the CDR3 is TGTGCCAGCAGTGTAATAACGGGGGACAGCTCTGGAAACACCATATATTTT.

This chain connects TRBV5-4 to TRBJ1-2; maybe TRBD1 (5 bases). V lost 10 bases and J 5 bases, leaving 15 bases between the germline ends. This CDR3 is 12 amino acids long. Germline CDR1 reads SGHNT; CDR2 reads YYREEE (reference sequence). Here the CDR3 reads CAVGGGVYGYTF. The CDR3 DNA sequence: TGTGCCGTCGGGGGAGGGGTTTATGGCTACACCTTC.

This chain connects TRBV6-5 to TRBJ2-7; TRBD2 agrees at 9 bases. Germline CDR1 reads MNHEY; CDR2 reads SVGAGI. CDR3 length: 15 amino acids. V was pared by 2 bases and J by 5 bases, with 7 bases of the junction left unmatched. This CDR3 reads CASSYGSGSANEQYF. CDR3 DNA sequence: TGTGCCAGCAGTTACGGTAGCGGGAGCGCCAACGAGCAGTACTTC.

V and J are TRBV7-6 and TRBJ2-7; 7 positions agree with TRBD2. The CDR3 is 15 residues long. V gave up 2 bases and J gave up 5 bases; unmatched junction bases: 9. Per the germline V gene, CDR1 is SGHVS and CDR2 is FNYEAQ. CDR3 sequence: CASSLFYGSGNEQYF. DNA of the CDR3: TGTGCCAGCAGCTTATTTTACGGCAGCGGGAACGAGCAGTACTTC.

In its sample, this clone was seen once. This chain joins TRBV9 and TRBJ2-1, with 15 bases aligning to TRBD2. The trim removed 7 bases at V and 8 bases at J, leaving 13 bases unmatched. Looked up from germline, CDR1 is SGDLS and CDR2 is YYNGEE. The CDR3 runs to 17 residues. The CDR3 nucleotides read TGTGCCAGCGACTCAGGGGGCGGGACTAGCGGGAGGTATGAGCAGTTCTTC. It is translated as CASDSGGGTSGRYEQFF. The full variable domain, rest sourced from reference TRBV9 and TRBJ2-1, is DSGVTQTPKHLITATGQRVTLRCSPRSGDLSVYWYQQSLDQGLQFLIQYYNGEERAKGNILERFSAQQFPDLHSELNLSSLELGDSALYFCASDSGGGTSGRYEQFFGPGTRLTVL.

This sequence joins TRBV7-3 and TRBJ2-3, with 12 positions matching TRBD2. Germline V CDR1 and CDR2: SGHTA, FQGTGA. There are 15 residues in the CDR3. With V trimmed by 5 bases and J by 4 bases, 4 bases remained unmatched. The chain's CDR3 is CASSLAGGPPDTQYF. CDR3 sequence (DNA): TGTGCCAGCAGCCTAGCGGGGGGGCCGCCAGATACGCAGTATTTT. Using reference TRBV7-3 and TRBJ2-3 for the parts outside the CDR3, the full variable domain is GAGVSQTPSNKVTEKGKYVELRCDPISGHTALYWYRQSLGQGPEFLIYFQGTGAADDSGLPNDRFFAVRPEGSVSTLKIQRTERGDSAVYLCASSLAGGPPDTQYFGPGTRLTVL.

The chain couples TRBV2 to TRBJ1-5; maybe TRBD1 (5 bases). This CDR3 contains 17 residues. The V end was cut by 3 bases, the J end by 4 bases, with 19 bases between. The germline V gene has CDR1 SNHLY and CDR2 FYNNEI. CDR3: CASSEFSWGLLNQPQHF. The CDR3 nucleotides read TGTGCCAGCAGTGAGTTTAGCTGGGGCCTCCTAAATCAGCCCCAGCATTTT.

This clone showed up just once. The chain combines TRBV7-3 with TRBJ2-1; 11 nucleotides match TRBD2. The CDR3 spans 15 residues. V trimming: 5 bases; J trimming: 6 bases; junction bases outside the gene matches: 6. The germline V gene encodes CDR1 SGHTA and CDR2 FQGTGA. The CDR3 coding sequence is TGTGCCAGCAGCCGACTAGCGGGGAGGGTCAATGAGCAGTTCTTC. Its translation is CASSRLAGRVNEQFF.

The CDR3 loop reads CASSLGTLTYNEQFF. The CDR3, as DNA: TGTGCCAGCAGCCTCGGGACTCTAACCTACAATGAGCAGTTCTTC. The rearrangement joins TRBV7-8 to TRBJ2-1; D perhaps matches TRBD2 (6 bases). The V gene's germline CDR1 is SGHVS and CDR2 FQNEAQ. The CDR3 covers 15 residues. Trimming took 5 bases from V and 2 from J, leaving 13 bases between them.

This clone occurred once. This chain uses TRBV15 with TRBJ2-3; weak D call: TRBD2 (6 bases). V was cut by 5 bases and J by 5 bases, with 14 bases left in between. The germline gives CDR1 LNHNV, CDR2 YYDKDF (reference sequence). The CDR3 loop spans 14 amino acids. For the CDR3, the DNA is TGTGCCACCAGCTCAGGGACTGAAAGAGATACGCAGTATTTT. Amino acids: CATSSGTERDTQYF.